Below, 22 T cell receptor beta chains from the same sample are listed, as sequenced in a study of shared clonotypes between healthy human individuals. Sequenced by immunoSEQ multiplex PCR; TCRdb stores in-frame clones only, minus some. The sample shows more than 450,000 clones, 79% of them seen only once. Sequenced sample: PBMCs. Receptors originate from a woman aged 40 to 55 in good health. Some clones in this sample may be carry-over from other donors' samples.

V gene TRBV21-1 combines with J gene TRBJ2-7; the D segment call TRBD1 is taken from the table without a DNA check. TRBV21-1 is a pseudogene segment. CDR3 length equals 14 residues. The CDR3 nucleotides are TGTGCCAGCAGATACACCGCCCCCTCCTACGAGCAGTACTTC. Translated: CASRYTAPSYEQYF.

The chain recombines TRBV23-1 with TRBJ1-2, with D possibly being TRBD1 (6 bases). TRBV23-1 is an ORF; its function is uncertain. Trimming cost V 2 bases and J 6 bases, with 16 bases left between them. The CDR3 totals 15 residues. The CDR3 DNA follows: TGCGCCAGCAGTCAAATCGACAGGAGGCTACATGGCTACACCTTC. Its protein is CASSQIDRRLHGYTF.

This clone was observed once. The chain uses TRBV9 and TRBJ2-3; 9 bases line up with TRBD2. CDR1 is SGDLS and CDR2 is YYNGEE in the germline V gene. The CDR3 length is 16 residues. The V segment lost 1 base and the J segment 0 bases; nucleotides outside the gene matches: 3. The CDR3 loop reads CASSVNSGRSTDTQYF. Written as DNA, the CDR3 is TGTGCCAGCAGCGTAAATAGCGGGAGAAGCACAGATACGCAGTATTTT.

This chain joins TRBV2 and TRBJ2-1; weak D call: TRBD2 (7 bases). From germline, CDR1 is SNHLY and CDR2 FYNNEI. V lost 5 bases to trimming and J lost 5 bases, with 16 bases between them. CDR3 length equals 15 residues. The CDR3 loop is CASSLGGTTDNEQFF. Written as DNA, the CDR3 is TGTGCCAGCAGTTTAGGGGGGACTACTGACAATGAGCAGTTCTTC.

As regards this clone: The sample holds other DNA sequences that translate to the same CDR3. This chain connects TRBV19 to TRBJ2-3, with D unclear. V lost 1 base and J 2 bases, leaving 7 bases between the germline ends. Germline V gene lookup returns CDR1 LNHDA and CDR2 SQIVND (reference sequence). The CDR3 runs to 14 residues. CDR3 nucleotides: TGTGCCAGTAGTATAGGTCTTTTCACAGATACGCAGTATTTT. The encoded protein is CASSIGLFTDTQYF.

This rearrangement joins TRBV18 to TRBJ2-1; weak D call: TRBD2 (6 bases). V shed 6 bases and J shed 5 bases, with 14 bases lying between them. CDR1 and CDR2 from the germline V gene are KGHSH and LQKENI. The CDR3 runs 14 residues. For the CDR3, the DNA is TGTGCCAGCTCTCCCGGGAGCAGGAACAATGAGCAGTTCTTC. This translates into CASSPGSRNNEQFF.

This clone has just a few counts. V usage is TRBV15 and J usage is TRBJ2-5, with 7 nucleotides matching TRBD2. CDR3 length equals 14 residues. CDR1 LNHNV and CDR2 YYDKDF come from the germline V gene (reference sequence). With 0 bases clipped from V and 5 bases from J, the junction kept 3 bases outside the gene matches. Written as DNA, the CDR3 is TGTGCCACCAGCAGAGATGCGGGAGAGGAGACCCAGTACTTC. This gives the protein CATSRDAGEETQYF.

Note on this clone: A much larger clonotype is one base distant, so this may be a read error. The chain employs TRBV7-2 and TRBJ2-3, with unresolved D. CDR1 SGHTA and CDR2 FQGNSA come from the germline V gene. This CDR3 has 13 amino acids. The V and J ends lost 1 base and 2 bases respectively, with 4 bases between them. The DNA for the CDR3 is TGTGCCAGCAGCTTAGGGGCCACAGATACGCAGTATTTT. Protein sequence: CASSLGATDTQYF.

The chain carries TRBV20-1 and TRBJ2-2; D unclear. Germline CDR1 and CDR2: DFQATT and SNEGSKA (reference sequence). The CDR3 extends over 11 amino acids. Trimming left V 6 bases short and J 6 bases short, with 8 bases between. The CDR3 DNA reads TGCAGTGCCCCAGAGTCCGGGGAGCTGTTTTTT. Its translation: CSAPESGELFF.

This clone has only a few counts. The V and J genes are TRBV30 and TRBJ1-1, with D unclear. This CDR3 contains 14 residues. V lost 4 bases and J lost 0, with 12 bases in between. Germline V CDR1 and CDR2: GTSNPN, SVGIG (reference sequence). The CDR3 DNA is TGTGCCTGGACTACCAAGACTGTGAACACTGAAGCTTTCTTT. This gives the protein CAWTTKTVNTEAFF.

The chain employs TRBV4-3 and TRBJ2-5; 8 positions match TRBD2. Germline CDR1 LGHNA, CDR2 YSLEER. V dropped 1 base and J dropped 5; count of bases not matched to a gene: 15. This CDR3 contains 18 residues. The CDR3 is CASSQGVTGSGGRETQYF. The CDR3 DNA reads TGCGCCAGCAGCCAAGGAGTAACTGGGAGCGGGGGTCGGGAGACCCAGTACTTC.

Points on this clone: The identical CDR3 is also encoded by other nucleotide sequences in the sample. The chain combines TRBV5-1 with TRBJ2-7; 8 nucleotides match TRBD1. The CDR3 has 14 residues. The V and J ends lost 4 bases and 2 bases, in that order; junction bases with no gene match: 5. Germline CDR1 is SGHRS and CDR2 is YFSETQ. The CDR3 here is CASSPGTGTYEQYF. The CDR3 DNA sequence: TGCGCCAGCAGCCCGGGGACAGGAACCTACGAGCAGTACTTC.

The rearrangement links TRBV18 to TRBJ1-5; D is unclear. Trimming stripped 6 bases from V and 0 bases from J, with 9 bases between. The germline V gene encodes CDR1 KGHSH and CDR2 LQKENI. The CDR3 sequence is 14 residues long. For the CDR3, the DNA is TGTGCCAGCTCGGCAGAACATAGCAATCAGCCCCAGCATTTT. It is translated as CASSAEHSNQPQHF.

This chain links TRBV5-1 with TRBJ2-3; no clear D gene. Germline CDR1 reads SGHRS; CDR2 reads YFSETQ. Deletions cut 1 base from V and 4 bases from J, with 10 bases between. There are 14 residues in the CDR3. CDR3 sequence: CASSLNSASDTQYF. CDR3 DNA: TGCGCCAGCAGCTTGAACAGCGCCTCAGATACGCAGTATTTT.

V and J are TRBV19 and TRBJ1-4, with no clear D. CDR3 size: 16 residues. The germline V gene encodes CDR1 LNHDA and CDR2 SQIVND (reference sequence). V was cut by 7 bases and J by 8 bases, with 23 bases left in between. The CDR3 DNA reads TGTGCCAGTAAGGCGAGACCGACGAGCAGTGGGGAAAAACTGTTTTTT. This codes for CASKARPTSSGEKLFF.

The rearrangement joins TRBV5-1 to TRBJ1-1; TRBD1 agrees at 7 bases. Unmatched junction bases numbered 4, after V lost 2 bases and J lost 3 bases. CDR3 length: 14 amino acids. Germline lookup yields CDR1 SGHRS and CDR2 YFSETQ. CDR3 in amino acids: CASSLDRVYTEAFF. CDR3 nucleotides: TGCGCCAGCAGCTTAGACAGGGTGTACACTGAAGCTTTCTTT.

This chain links TRBV19 with TRBJ2-7, with D hard to call. The germline V and J ends were trimmed by 2 bases and 6 bases, with 14 bases remaining between them. Germline V gene sequence: CDR1 LNHDA, CDR2 SQIVND (reference sequence). The CDR3 is 14 amino acids. This chain's CDR3 is CASSIPDLSGEQYF. The CDR3 bases are TGTGCCAGTAGTATACCGGACCTCTCGGGCGAGCAGTACTTC.

This clone has only a few counts. Additional DNA sequences in this sample encode the identical CDR3. The chain joins TRBV5-4 to TRBJ2-3, with unresolved D. Trimming cost V 4 bases and J 2 bases, with 5 bases left between them. The CDR3 contains 12 residues. The germline gives CDR1 SGHNT, CDR2 YYREEE (reference sequence). Written as DNA, the CDR3 is TGTGCCAGCAGCCTAGTCACAGATACGCAGTATTTT. This sequence encodes CASSLVTDTQYF.

The genes are TRBV6-5 and TRBJ2-1; 11 nucleotides agree with TRBD1. Germline V gene lookup returns CDR1 MNHEY and CDR2 SVGAGI. V lost 6 bases and J lost 9; bases outside the gene matches: 1. The CDR3 runs to 12 residues. CDR3 loop: CASRGQGGEQFF. In DNA, the CDR3 is TGTGCCAGCAGGGGACAGGGGGGTGAGCAGTTCTTC.

V usage is TRBV29-1 and J usage is TRBJ1-2; no firm D call. Trimming stripped 4 bases from V and 4 bases from J, with 1 base between. The CDR3 has 9 residues. The germline V gene has CDR1 SQVTM and CDR2 ANQGSEA. CDR3 sequence reads: CSVAYGYTF. In DNA form, the CDR3 reads TGCAGCGTTGCCTATGGCTACACCTTC.

The chain recombines TRBV6-4 with TRBJ1-5; maybe TRBD1 (6 bases). The germline V gene encodes CDR1 MRHNA and CDR2 SNTAGT. The CDR3 contains 15 residues. V was pared by 6 bases and J by 2 bases, with 14 bases between. CDR3 amino acids: CASSEQGLGNQPQHF. The DNA of the CDR3 is TGTGCCAGCAGCGAACAGGGCCTTGGCAATCAGCCCCAGCATTTT.

The genes are TRBV15 and TRBJ1-3; TRBD1 might be the D (5 bases). The length of the CDR3 is 16 residues. V gave up 1 base and J gave up 2 bases, with 12 bases separating them. CDR1 LNHNV and CDR2 YYDKDF come from the germline V gene (reference sequence). The chain's CDR3 is CATSRGVPGAGNTIYF. Here the CDR3 DNA reads TGTGCCACCAGCAGAGGGGTTCCGGGGGCTGGAAACACCATATATTTT.